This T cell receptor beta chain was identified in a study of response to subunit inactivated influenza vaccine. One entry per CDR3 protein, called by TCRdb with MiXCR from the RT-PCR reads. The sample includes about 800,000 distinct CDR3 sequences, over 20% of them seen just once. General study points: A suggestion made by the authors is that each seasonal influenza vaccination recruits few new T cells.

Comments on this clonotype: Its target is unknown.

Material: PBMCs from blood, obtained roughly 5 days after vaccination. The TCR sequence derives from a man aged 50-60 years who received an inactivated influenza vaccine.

DNA for the CDR3: TGTGCCACCAGTGAGAGGGGACAGGCCTACAATGAGCAGTTCTTC. Translated, it gives CATSERGQAYNEQFF. The V and J genes are TRBV24-1 and TRBJ2-1; 8 bases map to TRBD1. Trimming took 4 bases from V and 2 from J; bases not matched to a gene: 3. Germline V gives CDR1 KGHDR, CDR2 SFDVKD. There are 15 residues in the CDR3.